The clone carrying this TCR beta chain was found a few times. The antigen is unknown. The record originates from a study of response to subunit inactivated influenza vaccine. The CDR3 is 16 residues long. Germline assignment: CDR1 MGHRA and CDR2 YSYEKL. Trimming cost V 0 bases and J 2 bases, with 11 bases left between them. Study-level findings and limits: The authors suggested that every seasonal influenza vaccination recruits few new T cells.

TCRdb ran MiXCR on the RT-PCR reads and lists one entry per CDR3 protein. The table lists about 700,000 distinct CDR3 sequences, around 14% of them singletons. V and J are TRBV4-1 and TRBJ2-1; D is unclear. The clonotype comes from a man aged 45-65 years who received an inactivated influenza vaccine. Specimen: PBMCs from blood, collected approximately 15 days before vaccination. The CDR3 region has the DNA TGCGCCAGCAGCCAAGAGCACCGCGAGACCTACAATGAGCAGTTCTTC. Residues: CASSQEHRETYNEQFF.